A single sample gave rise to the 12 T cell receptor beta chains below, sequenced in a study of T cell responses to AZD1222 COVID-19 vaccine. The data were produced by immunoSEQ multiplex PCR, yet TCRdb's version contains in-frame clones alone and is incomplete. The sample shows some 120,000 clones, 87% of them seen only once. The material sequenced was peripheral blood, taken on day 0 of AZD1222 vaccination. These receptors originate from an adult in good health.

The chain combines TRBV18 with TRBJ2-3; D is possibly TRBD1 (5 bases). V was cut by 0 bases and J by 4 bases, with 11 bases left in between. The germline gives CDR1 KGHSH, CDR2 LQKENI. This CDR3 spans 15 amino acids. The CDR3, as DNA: TGTGCCAGCTCACCACCGTTGGGGCCTGCAGATACGCAGTATTTT. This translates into CASSPPLGPADTQYF.

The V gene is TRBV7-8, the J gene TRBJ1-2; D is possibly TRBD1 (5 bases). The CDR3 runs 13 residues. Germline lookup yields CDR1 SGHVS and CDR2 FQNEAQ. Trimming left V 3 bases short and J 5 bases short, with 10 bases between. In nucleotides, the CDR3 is TGTGCCAGCAGCTTTGACAGTTGGTATGGCTACACCTTC. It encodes CASSFDSWYGYTF.

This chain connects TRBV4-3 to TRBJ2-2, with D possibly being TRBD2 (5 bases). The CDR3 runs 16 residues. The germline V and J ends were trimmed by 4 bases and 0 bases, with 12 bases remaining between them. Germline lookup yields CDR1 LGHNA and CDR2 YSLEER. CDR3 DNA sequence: TGCGCCAGCAGCCGACAACTAGGGACGAACACCGGGGAGCTGTTTTTT. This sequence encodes CASSRQLGTNTGELFF.

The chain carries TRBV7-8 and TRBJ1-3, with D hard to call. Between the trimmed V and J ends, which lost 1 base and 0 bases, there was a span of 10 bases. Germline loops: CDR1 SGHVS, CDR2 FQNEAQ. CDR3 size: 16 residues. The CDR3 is CASSLGVVYSGNTIYF. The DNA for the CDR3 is TGTGCCAGCAGCTTAGGAGTGGTTTACTCTGGAAACACCATATATTTT.

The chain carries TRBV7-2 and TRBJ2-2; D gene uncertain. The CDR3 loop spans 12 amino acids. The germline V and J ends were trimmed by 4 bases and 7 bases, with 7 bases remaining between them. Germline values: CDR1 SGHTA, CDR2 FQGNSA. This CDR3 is CASSSYGGELFF. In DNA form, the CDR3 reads TGTGCCAGCAGCTCCTATGGCGGGGAGCTGTTTTTT.

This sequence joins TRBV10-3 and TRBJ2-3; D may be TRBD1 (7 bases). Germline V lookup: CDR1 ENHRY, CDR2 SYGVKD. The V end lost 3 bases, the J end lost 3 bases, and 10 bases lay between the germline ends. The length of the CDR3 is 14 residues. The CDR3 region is CAISDRGATDTQYF. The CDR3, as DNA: TGTGCCATCAGTGACAGGGGGGCGACAGATACGCAGTATTTT.

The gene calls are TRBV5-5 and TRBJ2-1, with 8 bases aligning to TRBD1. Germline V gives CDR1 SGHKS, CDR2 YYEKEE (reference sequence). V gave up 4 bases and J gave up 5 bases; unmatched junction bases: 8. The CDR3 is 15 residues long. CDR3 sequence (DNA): TGTGCCAGCAGCGTCCGGGACAGGTCTAACAATGAGCAGTTCTTC. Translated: CASSVRDRSNNEQFF. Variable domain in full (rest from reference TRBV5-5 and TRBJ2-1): DAGVTQSPTHLIKTRGQQVTLRCSPISGHKSVSWYQQVLGQGPQFIFQYYEKEERGRGNFPDRFSARQFPNYSSELNVNALLLGDSALYLCASSVRDRSNNEQFFGPGTRLTVL.

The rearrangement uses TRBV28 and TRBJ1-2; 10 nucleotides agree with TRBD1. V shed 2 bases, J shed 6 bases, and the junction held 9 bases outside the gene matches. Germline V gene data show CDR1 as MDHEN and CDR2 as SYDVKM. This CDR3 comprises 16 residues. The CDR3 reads CASSLLPGQGWDGYTF. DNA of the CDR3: TGTGCCAGCAGTTTACTTCCGGGACAGGGGTGGGATGGCTACACCTTC.

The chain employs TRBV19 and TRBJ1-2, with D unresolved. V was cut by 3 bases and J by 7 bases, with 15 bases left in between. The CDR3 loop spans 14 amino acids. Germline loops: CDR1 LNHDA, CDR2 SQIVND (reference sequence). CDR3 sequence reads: CASSISGRTRGYTF. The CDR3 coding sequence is TGTGCCAGTAGTATCTCAGGAAGGACTCGTGGCTACACCTTC.

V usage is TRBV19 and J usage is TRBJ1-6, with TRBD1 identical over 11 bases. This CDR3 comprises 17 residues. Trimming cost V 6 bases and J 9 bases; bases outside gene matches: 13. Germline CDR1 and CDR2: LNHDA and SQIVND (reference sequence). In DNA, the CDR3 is TGTGCCAGTAGAGTAGGGAACGCCGGGACAGGGGGTTCACCCCTCCACTTT. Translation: CASRVGNAGTGGSPLHF.

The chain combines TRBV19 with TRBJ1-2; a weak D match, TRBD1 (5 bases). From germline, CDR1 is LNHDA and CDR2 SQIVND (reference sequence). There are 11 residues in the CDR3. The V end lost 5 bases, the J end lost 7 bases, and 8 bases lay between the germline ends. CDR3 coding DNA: TGTGCCAGTAGTCTTGGGGGTGGCTACACCTTC. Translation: CASSLGGGYTF.

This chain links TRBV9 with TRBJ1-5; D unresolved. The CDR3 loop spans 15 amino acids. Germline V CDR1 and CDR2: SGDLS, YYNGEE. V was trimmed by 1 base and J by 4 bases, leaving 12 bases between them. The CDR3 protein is CASSVNPGSNQPQHF. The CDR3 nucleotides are TGTGCCAGCAGCGTAAACCCCGGGAGTAATCAGCCCCAGCATTTT.